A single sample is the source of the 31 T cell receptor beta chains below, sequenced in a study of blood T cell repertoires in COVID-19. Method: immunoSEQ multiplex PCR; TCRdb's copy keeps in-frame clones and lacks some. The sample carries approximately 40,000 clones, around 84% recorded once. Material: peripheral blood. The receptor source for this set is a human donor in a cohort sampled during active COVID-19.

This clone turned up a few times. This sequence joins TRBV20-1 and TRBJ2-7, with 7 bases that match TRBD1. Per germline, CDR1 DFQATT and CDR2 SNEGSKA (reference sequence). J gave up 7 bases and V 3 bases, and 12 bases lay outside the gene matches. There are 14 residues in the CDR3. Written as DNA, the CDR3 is TGCAGTGCTAGTCCGACAGGGAATGAGTGGGAGCAGTACTTC. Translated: CSASPTGNEWEQYF.

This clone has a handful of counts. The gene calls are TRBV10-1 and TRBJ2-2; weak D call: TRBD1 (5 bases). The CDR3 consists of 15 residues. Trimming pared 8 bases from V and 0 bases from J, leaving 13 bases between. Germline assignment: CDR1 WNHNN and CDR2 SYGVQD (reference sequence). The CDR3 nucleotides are TGCGCCAGCTCTACAGGCGCTACGAACACCGGGGAGCTGTTTTTT. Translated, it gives CASSTGATNTGELFF.

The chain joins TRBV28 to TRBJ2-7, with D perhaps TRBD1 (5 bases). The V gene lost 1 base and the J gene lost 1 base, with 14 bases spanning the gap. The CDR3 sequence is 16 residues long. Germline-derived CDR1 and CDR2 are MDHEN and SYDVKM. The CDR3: CASSLSVERQSYEQYF. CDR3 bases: TGTGCCAGCAGTTTATCGGTCGAAAGACAGTCCTACGAGCAGTACTTC.

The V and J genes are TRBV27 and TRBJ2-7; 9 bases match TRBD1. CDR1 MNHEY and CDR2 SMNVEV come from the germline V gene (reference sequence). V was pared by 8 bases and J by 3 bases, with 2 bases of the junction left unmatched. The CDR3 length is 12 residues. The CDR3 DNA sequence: TGTGCCAGCCGGGACAGGGACTACGAGCAGTACTTC. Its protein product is CASRDRDYEQYF.

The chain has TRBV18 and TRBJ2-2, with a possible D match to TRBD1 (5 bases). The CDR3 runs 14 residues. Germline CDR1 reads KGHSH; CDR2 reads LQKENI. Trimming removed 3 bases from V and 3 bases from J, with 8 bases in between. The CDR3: CASSPGQDTGELFF. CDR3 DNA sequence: TGTGCCAGCTCACCGGGGCAGGACACCGGGGAGCTGTTTTTT.

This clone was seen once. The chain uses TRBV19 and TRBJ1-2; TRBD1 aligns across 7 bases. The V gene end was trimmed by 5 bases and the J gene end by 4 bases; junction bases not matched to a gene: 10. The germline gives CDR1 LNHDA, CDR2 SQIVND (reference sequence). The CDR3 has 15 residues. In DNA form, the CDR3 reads TGTGCCAGTAGTGCCACGCAAGGGGGCGGCTATGGCTACACCTTC. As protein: CASSATQGGGYGYTF.

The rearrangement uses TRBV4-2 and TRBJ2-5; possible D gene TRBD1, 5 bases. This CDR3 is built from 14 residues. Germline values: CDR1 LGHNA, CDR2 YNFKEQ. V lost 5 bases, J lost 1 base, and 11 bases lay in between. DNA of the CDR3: TGTGCCAGCAGCAAACAGGTGGGCCAAGAGACCCAGTACTTC. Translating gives CASSKQVGQETQYF.

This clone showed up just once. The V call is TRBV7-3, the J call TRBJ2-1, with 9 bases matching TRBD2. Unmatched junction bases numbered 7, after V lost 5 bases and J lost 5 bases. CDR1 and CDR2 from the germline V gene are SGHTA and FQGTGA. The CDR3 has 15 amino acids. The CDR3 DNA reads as TGTGCCAGCAGCCTTGTAGCGGGGGTCAACAATGAGCAGTTCTTC. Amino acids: CASSLVAGVNNEQFF.

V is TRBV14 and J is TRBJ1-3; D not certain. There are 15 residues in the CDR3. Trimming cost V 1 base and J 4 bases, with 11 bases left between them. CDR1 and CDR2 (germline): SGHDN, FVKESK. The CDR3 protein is CASSQVSGLGNTIYF. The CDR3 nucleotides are TGTGCCAGCAGCCAAGTCAGTGGGCTCGGAAACACCATATATTTT. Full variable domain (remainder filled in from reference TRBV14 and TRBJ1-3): EAGVTQFPSHSVIEKGQTVTLRCDPISGHDNLYWYRRVMGKEIKFLLHFVKESKQDESGMPNNRFLAERTGGTYSTLKVQPAELEDSGVYFCASSQVSGLGNTIYFGEGSWLTVV.

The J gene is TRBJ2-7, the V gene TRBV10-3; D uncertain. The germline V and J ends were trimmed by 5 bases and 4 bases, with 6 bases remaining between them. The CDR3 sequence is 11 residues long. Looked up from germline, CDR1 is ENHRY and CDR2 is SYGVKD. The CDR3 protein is CAISPGYEQYF. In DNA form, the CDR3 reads TGTGCCATCAGTCCAGGTTACGAGCAGTACTTC.

Here the CDR3 reads CASSLGQGAWYGYTF. The CDR3 coding sequence is TGTGCCAGCAGCTTAGGACAGGGGGCTTGGTATGGCTACACCTTC. The chain has TRBV7-9 and TRBJ1-2; 10 bases are shared with TRBD1. The CDR3 runs to 15 residues. Losses at the gene ends were 1 base for V and 5 bases for J; bases not matched to a gene: 4. The germline CDR1 and CDR2 sequences are SEHNR and FQNEAQ (reference sequence).

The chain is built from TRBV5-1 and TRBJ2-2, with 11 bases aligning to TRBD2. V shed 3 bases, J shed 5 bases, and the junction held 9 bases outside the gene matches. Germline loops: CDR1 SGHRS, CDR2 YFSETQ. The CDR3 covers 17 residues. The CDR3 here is CASSSPNSGGVTGELFF. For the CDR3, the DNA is TGCGCCAGCAGCTCTCCCAATAGCGGGGGGGTAACCGGGGAGCTGTTTTTT.

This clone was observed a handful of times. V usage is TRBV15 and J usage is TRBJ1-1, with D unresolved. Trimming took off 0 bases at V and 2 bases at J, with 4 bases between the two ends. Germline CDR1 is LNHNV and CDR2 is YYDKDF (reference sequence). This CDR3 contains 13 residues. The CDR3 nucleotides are TGTGCCACCAGCAGAGAGGCTAACACTGAAGCTTTCTTT. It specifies CATSREANTEAFF.

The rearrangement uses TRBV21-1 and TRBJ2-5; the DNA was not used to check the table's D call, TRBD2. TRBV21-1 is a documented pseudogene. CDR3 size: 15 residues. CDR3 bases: TGTGCCAGCAGCAAACTCCACCACTCCCAAGAGACCCAGTACTTC. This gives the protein CASSKLHHSQETQYF.

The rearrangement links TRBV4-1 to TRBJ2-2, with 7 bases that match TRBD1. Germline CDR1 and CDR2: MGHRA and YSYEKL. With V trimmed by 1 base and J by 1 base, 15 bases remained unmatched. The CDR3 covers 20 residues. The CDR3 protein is CASSQARQGRGLGNTGELFF. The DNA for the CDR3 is TGCGCCAGCAGCCAAGCTCGGCAGGGAAGGGGGCTAGGGAACACCGGGGAGCTGTTTTTT.

The CDR3 region is CSVTPIPFGLAGSETQYF. The DNA of the CDR3 is TGCAGCGTGACCCCTATTCCCTTCGGACTAGCGGGGTCTGAGACCCAGTACTTC. The chain combines TRBV29-1 with TRBJ2-5; 12 bases map to TRBD2. The CDR3 runs to 18 residues. Germline trimming cut 6 bases from V and 5 bases from J; bases unmatched to any gene: 19. Germline lookup yields CDR1 SQVTM and CDR2 ANQGSEA.

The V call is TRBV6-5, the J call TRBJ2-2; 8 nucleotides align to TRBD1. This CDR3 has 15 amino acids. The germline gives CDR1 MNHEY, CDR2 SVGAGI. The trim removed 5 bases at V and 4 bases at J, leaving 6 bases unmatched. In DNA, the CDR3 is TGTGCCAGCAGTCCTCAGGGGGCGCCCACCGGGGAGCTGTTTTTT. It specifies CASSPQGAPTGELFF.

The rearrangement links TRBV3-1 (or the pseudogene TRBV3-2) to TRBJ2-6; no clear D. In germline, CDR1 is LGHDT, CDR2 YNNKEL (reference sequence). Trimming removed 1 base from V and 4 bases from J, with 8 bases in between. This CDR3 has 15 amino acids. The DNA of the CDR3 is TGTGCCAGCAGCCAAGGCAGTACCGGGGCCAACGTCCTGACTTTC. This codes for CASSQGSTGANVLTF.

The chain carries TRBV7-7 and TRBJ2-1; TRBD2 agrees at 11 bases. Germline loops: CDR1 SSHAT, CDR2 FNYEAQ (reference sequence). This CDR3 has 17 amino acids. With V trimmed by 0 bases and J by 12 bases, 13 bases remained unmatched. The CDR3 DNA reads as TGTGCCAGCAGCTTAGCGGGGAATAGCGGGGGGGCCTCTTGGCAGTTCTTC. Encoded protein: CASSLAGNSGGASWQFF. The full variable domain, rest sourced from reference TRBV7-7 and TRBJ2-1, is GAGVSQSPRYKVTKRGQDVTLRCDPISSHATLYWYQQALGQGPEFLTYFNYEAQPDKSGLPSDRFSAERPEGSISTLTIQRTEQRDSAMYRCASSLAGNSGGASWQFFGPGTRLTVL.

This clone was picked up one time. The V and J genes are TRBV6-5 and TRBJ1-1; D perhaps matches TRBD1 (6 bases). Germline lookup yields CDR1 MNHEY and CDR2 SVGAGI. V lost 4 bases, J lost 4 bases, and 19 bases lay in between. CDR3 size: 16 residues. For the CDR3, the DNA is TGTGCCAGCAGTTCGAACCCACAGGGAGTTGGCACTGAAGCTTTCTTT. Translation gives CASSSNPQGVGTEAFF.

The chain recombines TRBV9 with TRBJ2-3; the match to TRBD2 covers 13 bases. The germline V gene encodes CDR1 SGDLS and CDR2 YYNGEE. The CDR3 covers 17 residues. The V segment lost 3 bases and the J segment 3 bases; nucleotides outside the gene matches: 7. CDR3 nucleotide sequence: TGTGCCAGCAGCGCCCTACTAGCGGGGGGGCCTACAGATACGCAGTATTTT. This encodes CASSALLAGGPTDTQYF.

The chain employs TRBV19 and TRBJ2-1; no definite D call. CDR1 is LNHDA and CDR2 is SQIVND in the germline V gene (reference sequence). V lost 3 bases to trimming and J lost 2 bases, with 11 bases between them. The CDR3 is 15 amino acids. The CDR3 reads CASSIDRRTYNEQFF. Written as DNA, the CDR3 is TGTGCCAGTAGTATTGATAGAAGAACCTACAATGAGCAGTTCTTC.

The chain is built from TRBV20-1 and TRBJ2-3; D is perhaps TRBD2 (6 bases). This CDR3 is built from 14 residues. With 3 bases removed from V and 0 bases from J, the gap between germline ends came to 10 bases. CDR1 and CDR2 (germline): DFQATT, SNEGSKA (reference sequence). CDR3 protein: CSASGGASTDTQYF. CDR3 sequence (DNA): TGCAGTGCTAGTGGCGGGGCTAGCACAGATACGCAGTATTTT.

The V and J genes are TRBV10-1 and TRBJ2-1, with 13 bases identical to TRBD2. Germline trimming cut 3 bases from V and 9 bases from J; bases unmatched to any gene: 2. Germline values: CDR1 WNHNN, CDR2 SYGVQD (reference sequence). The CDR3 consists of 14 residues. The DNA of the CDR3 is TGCGCCAGCAGTGATAGACTAGCGGGGGGTGAGCAGTTCTTC. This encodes CASSDRLAGGEQFF.

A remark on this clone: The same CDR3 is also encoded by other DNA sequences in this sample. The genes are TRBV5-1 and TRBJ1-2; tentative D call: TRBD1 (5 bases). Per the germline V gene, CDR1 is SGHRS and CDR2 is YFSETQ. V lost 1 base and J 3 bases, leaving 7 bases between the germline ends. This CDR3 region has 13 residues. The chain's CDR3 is CASSLRRDYGYTF. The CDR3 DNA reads TGCGCCAGCAGCTTGCGCAGGGACTATGGCTACACCTTC.

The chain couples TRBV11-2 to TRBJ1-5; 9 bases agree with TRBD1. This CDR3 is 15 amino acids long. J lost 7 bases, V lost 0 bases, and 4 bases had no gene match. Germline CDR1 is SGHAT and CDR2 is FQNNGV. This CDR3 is CASSLDGTGNQPQHF. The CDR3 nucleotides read TGTGCCAGCAGCTTAGACGGGACAGGGAACCAGCCCCAGCATTTT.

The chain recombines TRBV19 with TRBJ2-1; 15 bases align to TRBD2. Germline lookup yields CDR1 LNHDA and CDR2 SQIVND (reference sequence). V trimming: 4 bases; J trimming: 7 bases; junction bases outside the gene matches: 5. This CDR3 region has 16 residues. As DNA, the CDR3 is TGTGCCAGTAGTACGGGACTAGCGGGGGGTCTTAATGAGCAGTTCTTC. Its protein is CASSTGLAGGLNEQFF. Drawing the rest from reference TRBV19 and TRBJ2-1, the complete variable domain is DGGITQSPKYLFRKEGQNVTLSCEQNLNHDAMYWYRQDPGQGLRLIYYSQIVNDFQKGDIAEGYSVSREKKESFPLTVTSAQKNPTAFYLCASSTGLAGGLNEQFFGPGTRLTVL.

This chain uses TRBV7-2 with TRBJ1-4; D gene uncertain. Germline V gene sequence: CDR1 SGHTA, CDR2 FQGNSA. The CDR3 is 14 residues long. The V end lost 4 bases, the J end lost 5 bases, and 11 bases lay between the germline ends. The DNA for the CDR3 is TGTGCCAGCAGCTCCCTTAGGCGGAATGAAAAACTGTTTTTT. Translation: CASSSLRRNEKLFF.

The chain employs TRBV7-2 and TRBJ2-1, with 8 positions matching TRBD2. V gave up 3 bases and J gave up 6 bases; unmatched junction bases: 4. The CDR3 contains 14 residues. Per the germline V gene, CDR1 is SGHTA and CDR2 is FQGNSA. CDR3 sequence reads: CASSLSGRSNEQFF. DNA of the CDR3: TGTGCCAGCAGCTTGAGCGGGAGATCCAATGAGCAGTTCTTC.

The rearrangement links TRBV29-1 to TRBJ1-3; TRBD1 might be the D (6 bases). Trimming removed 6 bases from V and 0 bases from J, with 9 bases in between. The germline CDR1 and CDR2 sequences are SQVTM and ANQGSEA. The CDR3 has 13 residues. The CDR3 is CSVQDSSGNTIYF. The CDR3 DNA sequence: TGCAGCGTACAGGACAGCTCTGGAAACACCATATATTTT.

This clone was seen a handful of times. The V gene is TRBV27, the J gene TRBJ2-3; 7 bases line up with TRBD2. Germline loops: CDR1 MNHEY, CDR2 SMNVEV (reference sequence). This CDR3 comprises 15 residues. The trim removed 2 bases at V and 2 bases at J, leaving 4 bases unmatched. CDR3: CASSLGEGITDTQYF. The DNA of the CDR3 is TGTGCCAGCAGTTTAGGGGAGGGGATCACAGATACGCAGTATTTT.